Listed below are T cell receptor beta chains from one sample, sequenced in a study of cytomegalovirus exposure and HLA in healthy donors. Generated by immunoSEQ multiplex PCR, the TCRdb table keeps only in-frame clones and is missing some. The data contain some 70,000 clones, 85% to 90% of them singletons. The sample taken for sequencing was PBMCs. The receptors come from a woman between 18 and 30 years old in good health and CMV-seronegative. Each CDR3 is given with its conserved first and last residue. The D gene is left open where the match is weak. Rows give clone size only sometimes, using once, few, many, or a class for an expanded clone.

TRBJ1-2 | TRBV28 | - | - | TGTGCCAGCAGTTTATCCCCGAGGGCCTATGGCTACACCTTC | CASSLSPRAYGYTF
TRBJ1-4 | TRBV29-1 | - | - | TGCAGCGTTGGAGGAAGTGAAAAACTGTTTTTT | CSVGGSEKLFF
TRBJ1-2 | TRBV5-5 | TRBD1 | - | TGTGCCAGCAGCCGAAATACAGGGGGTACCGACTATGGCTACACCTTC | CASSRNTGGTDYGYTF
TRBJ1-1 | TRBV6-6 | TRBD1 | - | TGTGCCAGCGGAAGACAGGGCACTGAAGCTTTCTTT | CASGRQGTEAFF
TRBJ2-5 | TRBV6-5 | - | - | TGTGCCAGCAGCGCACAGAGTAAAGAGACCCAGTACTTC | CASSAQSKETQYF
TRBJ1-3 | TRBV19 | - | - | TGTGCCAGTAGTCGTGAGTCCGGGAACACCATATATTTT | CASSRESGNTIYF
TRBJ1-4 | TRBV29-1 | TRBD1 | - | TGCAGCGCAGGGACAGGGGGCAATGAAAAACTGTTTTTT | CSAGTGGNEKLFF
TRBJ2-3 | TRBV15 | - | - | TGTGCCACCAGCAGAGGGGGGGGGCTTTTGAGCACAGATACGCAGTATTTT | CATSRGGGLLSTDTQYF
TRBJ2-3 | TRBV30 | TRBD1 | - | TGTGCCTGGATGCCGGGACAGGGGATAGATACGCAGTATTTT | CAWMPGQGIDTQYF
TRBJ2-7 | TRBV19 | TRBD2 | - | TGTGCCAGTAGTATAACGACTAGCGGGATTAACTACGAGCAGTACTTC | CASSITTSGINYEQYF
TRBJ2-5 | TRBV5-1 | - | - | TGCGCCAGCACCATAAATTCACAGGGATTTACAGAGACCCAGTACTTC | CASTINSQGFTETQYF
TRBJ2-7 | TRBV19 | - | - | TGTGCCAGTAGGGATCGGACATTCTCATACGAGCAGTACTTC | CASRDRTFSYEQYF
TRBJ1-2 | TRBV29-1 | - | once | TGCAGCGTTGAAGATGAGGGGGAGTGGAATGGCTACACCTTC | CSVEDEGEWNGYTF
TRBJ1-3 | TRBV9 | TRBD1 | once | TGTGCCAGCAGCGTTAACGACAGGGGGCGAAACACCATATATTTT | CASSVNDRGRNTIYF
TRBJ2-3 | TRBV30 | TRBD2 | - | TGTGCCTGGACTAGCGGGTTTACTAGCACAGATACGCAGTATTTT | CAWTSGFTSTDTQYF
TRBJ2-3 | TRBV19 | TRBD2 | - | TGTGCCAGTAGTATCCCGGCCCTAGCGGGGTCAGATACGCAGTATTTT | CASSIPALAGSDTQYF
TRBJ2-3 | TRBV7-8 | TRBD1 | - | TGTGCCAGCAGCTTTGGGGACAGGGCACAAGATACGCAGTATTTT | CASSFGDRAQDTQYF
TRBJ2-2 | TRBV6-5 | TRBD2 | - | TGTGCCAGCAGCGGACTAGCGGCCACCGGGGAGCTGTTTTTT | CASSGLAATGELFF